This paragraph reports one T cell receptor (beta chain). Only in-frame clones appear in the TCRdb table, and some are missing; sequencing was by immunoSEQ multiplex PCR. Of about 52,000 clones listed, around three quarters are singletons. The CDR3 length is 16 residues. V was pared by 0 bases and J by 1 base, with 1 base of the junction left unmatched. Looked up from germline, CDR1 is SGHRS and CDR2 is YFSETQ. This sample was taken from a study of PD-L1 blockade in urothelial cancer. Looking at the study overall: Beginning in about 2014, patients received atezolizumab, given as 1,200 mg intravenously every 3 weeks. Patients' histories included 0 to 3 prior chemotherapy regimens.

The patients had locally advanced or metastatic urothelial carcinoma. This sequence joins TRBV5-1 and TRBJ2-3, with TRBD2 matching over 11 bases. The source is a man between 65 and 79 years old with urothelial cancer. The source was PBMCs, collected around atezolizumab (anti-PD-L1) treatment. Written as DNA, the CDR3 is TGCGCCAGCAGCTTGGGGGGACTAGCGGGCACAGATACGCAGTATTTT. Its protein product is CASSLGGLAGTDTQYF.